A selection of T cell receptor beta chains follows, all from one sample in a study of shared clonotypes between healthy human individuals. Assay: immunoSEQ multiplex PCR; the TCRdb copy retains only in-frame clones and omits some. The table shows under 1,900,000 clones, with about 98.5% occurring only once. The material sequenced was naive CD4+ T cells sorted from blood. These receptors all stem from a young man in good health. Each CDR3 is given without its conserved first and last residue.

J gene | V gene | CDR3 protein
TRBJ2-2 | TRBV27 | ASSLRFLTSVESVRAGELF
TRBJ2-1 | TRBV6-5 | ASSPDRDYEQF
TRBJ2-1 | TRBV7-9 | ASSLLGQGPKQF
TRBJ2-1 | TRBV11-2 | ASRGIAGRHNEQF
TRBJ2-1 | TRBV6-5 | ASSPWGGVWNEQF
TRBJ1-2 | TRBV14 | ASSRLQGDGYT
TRBJ2-1 | TRBV9 | ASSETSGSYNEQF
TRBJ1-4 | TRBV5-1 | ASSLDLGGKLF
TRBJ1-5 | TRBV6-1 | ASSEQGDQPQH
TRBJ2-5 | TRBV11-2 | ASRLPLGTQY
TRBJ2-7 | TRBV7-9 | ASSSFAGQILYEQY
TRBJ2-7 | TRBV7-9 | ASSLVARAYEQY
TRBJ1-5 | TRBV6-6 | ASSPRVSNQPQH
TRBJ2-3 | TRBV28 | ASSLKHGGGTDTQY
TRBJ1-2 | TRBV28 | ASRPGTGEGIWYGYT
TRBJ2-3 | TRBV10-3 | AISEGESTDTQY
TRBJ2-4 | TRBV4-1 | ASSQDTLALRNIQY
TRBJ1-1 | TRBV9 | ASSARGNKGAEAF
TRBJ2-2 | TRBV10-1 | ASSEGNGELF
TRBJ2-6 | TRBV28 | ASTLRGSGANVLT
TRBJ2-5 | TRBV10-3 | AISERTSETQY
TRBJ2-1 | TRBV18 | ASSPPNRLGEQF
TRBJ2-5 | TRBV19 | ASSIGPGPTQETQY
TRBJ1-5 | TRBV7-8 | ASSLGRRDDQPQH
TRBJ2-2 | TRBV5-1 | ASSPRLDAGTGELF
TRBJ2-7 | TRBV19 | ASSSYGGSYEQY
TRBJ2-5 | TRBV6-1 | ASSVVGSQETQY
TRBJ2-2 | TRBV7-3 | ASSSTSGRARNTGELF
TRBJ1-5 | TRBV25-1 | ASGTGNQPQH
TRBJ1-5 | TRBV6-6 | ASSYGGPGGNQPQH
TRBJ2-1 | TRBV5-1 | ASTPPGQGGYNEQF
TRBJ2-5 | TRBV25-1 | ASSNSWEETQY